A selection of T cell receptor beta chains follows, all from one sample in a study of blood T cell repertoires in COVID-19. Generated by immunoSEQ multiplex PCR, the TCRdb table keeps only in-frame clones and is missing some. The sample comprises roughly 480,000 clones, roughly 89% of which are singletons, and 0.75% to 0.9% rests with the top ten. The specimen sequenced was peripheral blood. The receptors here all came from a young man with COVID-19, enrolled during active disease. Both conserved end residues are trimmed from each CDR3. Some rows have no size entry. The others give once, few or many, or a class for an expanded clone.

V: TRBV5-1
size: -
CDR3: ASSFGDRDIYEQY

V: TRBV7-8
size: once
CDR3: ASSLGTGGQETQY

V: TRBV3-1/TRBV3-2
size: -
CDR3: ASSQGATGKEQY

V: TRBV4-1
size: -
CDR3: ASSQERLTRIEQY

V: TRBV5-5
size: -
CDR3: ASSTRGGYNEQF

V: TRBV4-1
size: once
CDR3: ASSQARGLARQTQY

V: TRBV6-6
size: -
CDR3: ASSHLDMPSSYEQY

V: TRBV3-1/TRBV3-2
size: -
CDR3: ASSQQGQGGTFLQPQH

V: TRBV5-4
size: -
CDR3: ASSFGGDPTNEKLF

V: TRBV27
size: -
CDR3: ASSLFRESEQY

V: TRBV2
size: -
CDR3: ASSELAELNTEAF

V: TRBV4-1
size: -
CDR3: ASSQDRGQETQY

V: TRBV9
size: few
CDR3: ASTLAGTAADTQY

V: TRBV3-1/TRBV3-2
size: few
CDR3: ASEDRGGSPLH

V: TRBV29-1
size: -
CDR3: SVRGSAEAF

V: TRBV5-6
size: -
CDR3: ASSLGTGDGYT

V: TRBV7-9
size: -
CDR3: ASTSAGGSVQY

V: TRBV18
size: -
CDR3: ASSPRDITSGNTIY

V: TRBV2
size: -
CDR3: ASQRQGSNQPQH

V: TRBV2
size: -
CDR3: ASNPGVTDTQY

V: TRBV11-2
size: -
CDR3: ASSRQGYEQY

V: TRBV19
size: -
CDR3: ASTNNWGTGGNTEAF

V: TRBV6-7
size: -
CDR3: ASSLRDNDETQY

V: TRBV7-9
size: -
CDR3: ASSSRQGAADTQY

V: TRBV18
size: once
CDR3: ASSPTGDNEQF

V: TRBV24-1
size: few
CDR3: ATSDLRGANEQF

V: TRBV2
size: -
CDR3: ASSEGSGGELRALYGYT

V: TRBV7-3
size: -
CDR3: ASSSRDYRNEQF

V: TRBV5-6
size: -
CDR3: ASSRFNSGANVLT

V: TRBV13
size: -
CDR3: ASSLEPVGGSYEQY

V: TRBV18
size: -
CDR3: ASSPTHPPETQY

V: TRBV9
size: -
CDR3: ASSVGGGTQY

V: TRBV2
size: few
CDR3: ASIIWTESEAF

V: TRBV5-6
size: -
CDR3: ASSFRQGGYEQY

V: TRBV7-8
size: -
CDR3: ASSRDRDQPQH

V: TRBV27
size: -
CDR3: ASSPQRLSYEQY

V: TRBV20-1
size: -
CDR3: SAIEPERQYNEQF

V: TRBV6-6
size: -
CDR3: ASSFRDLGQPQH

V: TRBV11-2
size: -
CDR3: ASSLVRGAYNEQF

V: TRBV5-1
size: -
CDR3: ASSPTGVRAPLH

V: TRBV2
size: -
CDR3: ASSEGTGKQY

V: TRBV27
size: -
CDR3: ASSLFGQKETQY

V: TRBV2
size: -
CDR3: ASSARQIRSYEQY

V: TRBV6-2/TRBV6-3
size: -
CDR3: ASSYGRTGELF

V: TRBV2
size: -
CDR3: ASSEADRTYEQY

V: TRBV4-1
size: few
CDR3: ASSPITSGYEQF

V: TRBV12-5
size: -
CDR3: ASGLLAGVRAKNIQY

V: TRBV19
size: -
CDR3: ASSIEPGAHTQY

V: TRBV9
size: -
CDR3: ASSVGAGRGETQY

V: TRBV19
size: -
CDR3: ASSIDGGGWRETQY

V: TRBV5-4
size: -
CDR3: ASSFYGGRETQY

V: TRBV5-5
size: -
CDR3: ASSLGGTENQPQH

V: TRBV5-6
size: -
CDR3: ASSGIAGGDYNEQF

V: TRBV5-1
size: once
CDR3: ASSLGLQGWTGGAGELF

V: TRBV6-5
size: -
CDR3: ASSYTRRQGRLY

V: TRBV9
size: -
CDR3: ASSVVSGSSTDTQY